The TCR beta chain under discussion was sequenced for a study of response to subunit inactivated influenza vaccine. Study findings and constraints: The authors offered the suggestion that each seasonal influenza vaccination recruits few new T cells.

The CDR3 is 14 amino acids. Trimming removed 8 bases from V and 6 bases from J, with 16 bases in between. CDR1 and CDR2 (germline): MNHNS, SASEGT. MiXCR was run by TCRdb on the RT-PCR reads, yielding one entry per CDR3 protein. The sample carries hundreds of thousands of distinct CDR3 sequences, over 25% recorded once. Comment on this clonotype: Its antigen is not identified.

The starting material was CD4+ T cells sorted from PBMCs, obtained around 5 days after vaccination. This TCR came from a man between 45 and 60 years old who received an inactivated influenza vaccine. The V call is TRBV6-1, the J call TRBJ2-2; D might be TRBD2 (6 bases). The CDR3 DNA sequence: TGTGCCAGCTACCGGTTTGGGGGGTCCGGGGAGCTGTTTTTT. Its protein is CASYRFGGSGELFF.